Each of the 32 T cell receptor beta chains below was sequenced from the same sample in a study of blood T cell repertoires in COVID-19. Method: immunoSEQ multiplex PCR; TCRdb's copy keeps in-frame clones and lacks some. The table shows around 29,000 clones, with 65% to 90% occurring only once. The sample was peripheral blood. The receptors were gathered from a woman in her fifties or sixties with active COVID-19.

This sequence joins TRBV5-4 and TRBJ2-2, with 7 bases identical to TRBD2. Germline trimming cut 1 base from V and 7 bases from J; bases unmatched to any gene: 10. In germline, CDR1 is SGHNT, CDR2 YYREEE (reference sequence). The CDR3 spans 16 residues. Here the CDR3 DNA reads TGTGCCAGCAGCTTGCGAGTTGGCGGGGGTAGCGGGGAGCTGTTTTTT. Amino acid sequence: CASSLRVGGGSGELFF.

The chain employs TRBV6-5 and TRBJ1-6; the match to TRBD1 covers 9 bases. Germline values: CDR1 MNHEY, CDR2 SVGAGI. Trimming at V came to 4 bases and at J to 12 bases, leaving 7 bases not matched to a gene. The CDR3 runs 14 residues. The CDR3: CASSSNRGQKPLHF. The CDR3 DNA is TGTGCCAGCAGTTCGAACAGGGGGCAGAAACCCCTCCACTTT.

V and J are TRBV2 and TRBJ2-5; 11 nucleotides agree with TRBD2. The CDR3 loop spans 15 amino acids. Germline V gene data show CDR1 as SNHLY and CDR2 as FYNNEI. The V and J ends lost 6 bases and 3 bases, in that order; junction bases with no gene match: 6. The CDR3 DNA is TGTGCCAGCAGACCGGGACTAGCGGTAAAAGAGACCCAGTACTTC. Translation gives CASRPGLAVKETQYF.

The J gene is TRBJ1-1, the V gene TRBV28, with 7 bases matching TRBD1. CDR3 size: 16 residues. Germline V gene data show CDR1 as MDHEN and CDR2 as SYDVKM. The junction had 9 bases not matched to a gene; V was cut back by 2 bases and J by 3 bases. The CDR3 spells CASSLPPPGTDTEAFF. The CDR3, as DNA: TGTGCCAGCAGTTTACCCCCGCCCGGGACAGACACTGAAGCTTTCTTT.

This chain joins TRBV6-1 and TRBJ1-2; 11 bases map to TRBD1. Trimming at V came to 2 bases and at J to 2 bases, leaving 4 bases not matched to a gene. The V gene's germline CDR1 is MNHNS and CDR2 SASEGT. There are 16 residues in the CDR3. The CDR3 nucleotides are TGTGCCAGCAGTGAATTGGGACAGGGGGTCAACTATGGCTACACCTTC. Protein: CASSELGQGVNYGYTF.

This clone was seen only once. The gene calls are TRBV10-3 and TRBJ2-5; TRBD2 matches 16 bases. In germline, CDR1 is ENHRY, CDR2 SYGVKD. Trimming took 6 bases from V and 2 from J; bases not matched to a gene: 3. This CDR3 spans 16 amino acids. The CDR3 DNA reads TGTGCCATCAGATCGGGACTAGCGGGAGGGCAAGAGACCCAGTACTTC. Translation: CAIRSGLAGGQETQYF.

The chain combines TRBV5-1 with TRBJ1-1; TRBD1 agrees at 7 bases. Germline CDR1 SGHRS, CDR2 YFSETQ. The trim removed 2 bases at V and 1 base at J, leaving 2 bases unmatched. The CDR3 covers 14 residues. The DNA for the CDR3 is TGCGCCAGCAGCTTCCGACAGGGGAACACTGAAGCTTTCTTT. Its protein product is CASSFRQGNTEAFF.

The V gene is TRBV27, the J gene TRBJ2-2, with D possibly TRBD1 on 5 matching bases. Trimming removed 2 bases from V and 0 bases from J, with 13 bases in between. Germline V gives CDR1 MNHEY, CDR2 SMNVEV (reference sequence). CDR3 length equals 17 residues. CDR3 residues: CASSLGAGWPNTGELFF. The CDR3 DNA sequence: TGTGCCAGCAGTTTAGGGGCAGGGTGGCCGAACACCGGGGAGCTGTTTTTT.

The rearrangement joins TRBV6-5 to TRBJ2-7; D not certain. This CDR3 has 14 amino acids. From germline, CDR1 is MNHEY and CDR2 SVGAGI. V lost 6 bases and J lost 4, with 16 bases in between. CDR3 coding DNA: TGTGCCAGCAGGGCAAAATTAAATTCGTACGAGCAGTACTTC. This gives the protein CASRAKLNSYEQYF.

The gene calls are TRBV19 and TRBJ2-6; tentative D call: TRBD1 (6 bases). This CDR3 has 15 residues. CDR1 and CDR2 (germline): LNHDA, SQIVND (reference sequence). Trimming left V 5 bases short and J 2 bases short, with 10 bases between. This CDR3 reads CASSATGTGANVLTF. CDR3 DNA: TGTGCCAGTAGTGCCACAGGGACTGGGGCCAACGTCCTGACTTTC.

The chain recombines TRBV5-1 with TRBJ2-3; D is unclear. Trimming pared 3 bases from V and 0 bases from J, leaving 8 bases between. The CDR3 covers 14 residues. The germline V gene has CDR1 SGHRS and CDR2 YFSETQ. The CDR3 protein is CASSSGLSTDTQYF. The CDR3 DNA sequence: TGCGCCAGCAGCTCTGGGCTGAGCACAGATACGCAGTATTTT. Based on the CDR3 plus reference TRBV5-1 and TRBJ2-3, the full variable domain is KAGVTQTPRYLIKTRGQQVTLSCSPISGHRSVSWYQQTPGQGLQFLFEYFSETQRNKGNFPGRFSGRQFSNSRSEMNVSTLELGDSALYLCASSSGLSTDTQYFGPGTRLTVL.

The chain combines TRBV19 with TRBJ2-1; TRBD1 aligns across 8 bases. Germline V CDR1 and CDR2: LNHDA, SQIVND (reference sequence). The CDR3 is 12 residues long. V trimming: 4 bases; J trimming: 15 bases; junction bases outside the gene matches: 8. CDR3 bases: TGTGCCAGTAGTACCGGGACAGGTTTATTGTTCTTC. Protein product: CASSTGTGLLFF.

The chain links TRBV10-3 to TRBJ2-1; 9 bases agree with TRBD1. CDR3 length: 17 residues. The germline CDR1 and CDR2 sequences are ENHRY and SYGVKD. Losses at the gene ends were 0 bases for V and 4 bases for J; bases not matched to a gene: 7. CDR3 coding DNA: TGTGCCATCAGTGAGTCGTGGAATGGACAGGGGTACAATGAGCAGTTCTTC. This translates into CAISESWNGQGYNEQFF.

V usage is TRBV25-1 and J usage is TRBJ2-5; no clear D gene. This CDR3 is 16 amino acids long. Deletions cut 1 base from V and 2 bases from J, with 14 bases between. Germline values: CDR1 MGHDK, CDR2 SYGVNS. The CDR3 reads CASSEFGLREQETQYF. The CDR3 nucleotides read TGTGCCAGCAGTGAATTCGGGTTGCGAGAACAAGAGACCCAGTACTTC.

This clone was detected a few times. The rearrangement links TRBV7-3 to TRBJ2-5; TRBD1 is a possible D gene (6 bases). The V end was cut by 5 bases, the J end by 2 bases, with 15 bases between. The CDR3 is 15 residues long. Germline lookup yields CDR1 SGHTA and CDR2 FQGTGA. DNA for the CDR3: TGTGCCAGCAGCCCAACAGGGAGCTTACAAGAGACCCAGTACTTC. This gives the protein CASSPTGSLQETQYF.

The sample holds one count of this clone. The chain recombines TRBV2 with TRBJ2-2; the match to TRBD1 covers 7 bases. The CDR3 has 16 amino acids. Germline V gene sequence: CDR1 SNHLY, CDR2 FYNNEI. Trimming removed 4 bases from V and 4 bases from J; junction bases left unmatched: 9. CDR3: CASSALRAGGTGELFF. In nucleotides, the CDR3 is TGTGCCAGCAGTGCCCTGAGGGCAGGGGGCACCGGGGAGCTGTTTTTT.

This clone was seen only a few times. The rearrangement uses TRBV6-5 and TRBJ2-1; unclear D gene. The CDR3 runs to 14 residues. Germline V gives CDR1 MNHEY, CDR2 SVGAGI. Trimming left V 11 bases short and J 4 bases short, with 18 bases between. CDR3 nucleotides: TGTGCCTGCGGAACTACGAGAGTTTACAATGAGCAGTTCTTC. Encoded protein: CACGTTRVYNEQFF.

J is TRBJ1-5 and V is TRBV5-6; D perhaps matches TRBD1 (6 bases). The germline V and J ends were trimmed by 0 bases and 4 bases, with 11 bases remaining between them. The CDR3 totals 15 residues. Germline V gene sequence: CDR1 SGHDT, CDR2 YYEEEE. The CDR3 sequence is CASSLGLGANQPQHF. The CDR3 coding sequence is TGTGCCAGCAGCTTGGGGTTGGGGGCAAATCAGCCCCAGCATTTT.

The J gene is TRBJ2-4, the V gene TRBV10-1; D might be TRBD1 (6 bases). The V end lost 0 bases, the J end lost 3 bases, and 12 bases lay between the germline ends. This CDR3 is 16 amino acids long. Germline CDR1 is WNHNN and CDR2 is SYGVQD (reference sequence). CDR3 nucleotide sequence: TGCGCCAGCAGTGAGTCGCTGGGGGCTAACAAAAACATTCAGTACTTC. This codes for CASSESLGANKNIQYF.

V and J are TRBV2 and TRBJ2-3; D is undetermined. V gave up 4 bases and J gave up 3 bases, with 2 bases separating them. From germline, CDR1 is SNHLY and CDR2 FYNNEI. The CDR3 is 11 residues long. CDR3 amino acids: CASSVTDTQYF. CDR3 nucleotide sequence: TGTGCCAGCAGTGTAACAGATACGCAGTATTTT.

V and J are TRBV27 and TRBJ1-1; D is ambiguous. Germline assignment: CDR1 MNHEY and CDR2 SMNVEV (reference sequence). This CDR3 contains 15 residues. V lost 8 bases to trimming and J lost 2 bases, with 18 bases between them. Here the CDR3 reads CASSLYLTPNTEAFF. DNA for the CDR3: TGTGCCAGCTCACTTTATTTAACCCCTAACACTGAAGCTTTCTTT.

The DNA for the CDR3 is TGTGCCAGCAAGGGGACTAGCCTTTTTTCCGAGCAGTTCTTC. Protein sequence: CASKGTSLFSEQFF. The chain links TRBV2 to TRBJ2-1, with 9 bases lining up with TRBD2. Germline V gives CDR1 SNHLY, CDR2 FYNNEI. Trimming cost V 7 bases and J 10 bases; bases outside gene matches: 11. CDR3 length: 14 amino acids. Variable domain in full (rest from reference TRBV2 and TRBJ2-1): EPEVTQTPSHQVTQMGQEVILRCVPISNHLYFYWYRQILGQKVEFLVSFYNNEISEKSEIFDDQFSVERPDGSNFTLKIRSTKLEDSAMYFCASKGTSLFSEQFFGPGTRLTVL.

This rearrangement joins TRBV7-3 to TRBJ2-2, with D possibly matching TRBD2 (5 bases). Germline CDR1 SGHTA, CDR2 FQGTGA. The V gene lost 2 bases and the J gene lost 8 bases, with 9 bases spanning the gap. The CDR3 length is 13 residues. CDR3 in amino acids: CASSLEGWGELFF. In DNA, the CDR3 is TGTGCCAGCAGCTTAGAGGGTTGGGGGGAGCTGTTTTTT.

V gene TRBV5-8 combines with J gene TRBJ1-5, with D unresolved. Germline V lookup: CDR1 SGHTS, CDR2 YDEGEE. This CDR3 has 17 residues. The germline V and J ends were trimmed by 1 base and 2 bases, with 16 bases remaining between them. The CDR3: CASSLRAGRGGNQPQHF. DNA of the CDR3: TGTGCCAGCAGCTTGAGGGCAGGCCGCGGGGGCAATCAGCCCCAGCATTTT.

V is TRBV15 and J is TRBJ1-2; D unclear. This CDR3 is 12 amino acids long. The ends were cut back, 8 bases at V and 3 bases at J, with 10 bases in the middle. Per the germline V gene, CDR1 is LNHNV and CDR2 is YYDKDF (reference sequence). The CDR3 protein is CATQGGDYGYTF. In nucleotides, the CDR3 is TGTGCCACCCAAGGTGGAGACTATGGCTACACCTTC.

In DNA, the CDR3 is TGCAGCGTCGATTTTGGCCTAGCGGGGGCCCAAGAGCAGTTCTTC. Protein: CSVDFGLAGAQEQFF. The chain employs TRBV29-1 and TRBJ2-1, with TRBD2 matching 10 bases. The junction had 15 bases not matched to a gene; V was cut back by 6 bases and J by 10 bases. Per germline, CDR1 SQVTM and CDR2 ANQGSEA. The CDR3 is 15 amino acids.

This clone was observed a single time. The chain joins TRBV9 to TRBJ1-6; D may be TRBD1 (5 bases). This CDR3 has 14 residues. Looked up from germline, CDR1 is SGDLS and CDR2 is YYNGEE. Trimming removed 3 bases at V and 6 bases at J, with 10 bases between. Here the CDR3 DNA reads TGTGCCAGCAGCGAGACAGCTCTTAATTCACCCCTCCACTTT. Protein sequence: CASSETALNSPLHF.

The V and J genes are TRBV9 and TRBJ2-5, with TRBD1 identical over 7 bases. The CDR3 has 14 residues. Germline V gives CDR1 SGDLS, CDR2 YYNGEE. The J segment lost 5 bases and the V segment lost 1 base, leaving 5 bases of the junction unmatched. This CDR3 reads CASSVTTGRETQYF. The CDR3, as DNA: TGTGCCAGCAGCGTAACGACAGGGCGGGAGACCCAGTACTTC.

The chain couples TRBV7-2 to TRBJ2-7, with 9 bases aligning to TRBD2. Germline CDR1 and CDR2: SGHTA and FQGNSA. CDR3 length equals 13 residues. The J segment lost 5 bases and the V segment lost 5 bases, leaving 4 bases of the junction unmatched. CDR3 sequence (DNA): TGTGCCAGCAGCCGGACTAGCGTCCACGAGCAGTACTTC. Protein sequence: CASSRTSVHEQYF. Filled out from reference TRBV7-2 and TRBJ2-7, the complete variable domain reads GAGVSQSPSNKVTEKGKDVELRCDPISGHTALYWYRQSLGQGLEFLIYFQGNSAPDKSGLPSDRFSAERTGGSVSTLTIQRTQQEDSAVYLCASSRTSVHEQYFGPGTRLTVT.

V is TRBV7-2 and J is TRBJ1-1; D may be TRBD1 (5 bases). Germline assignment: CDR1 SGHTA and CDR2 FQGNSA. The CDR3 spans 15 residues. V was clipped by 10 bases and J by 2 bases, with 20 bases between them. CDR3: CATSRGGTTNTEAFF. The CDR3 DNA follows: TGTGCCACGTCAAGGGGCGGGACTACAAACACTGAAGCTTTCTTT.

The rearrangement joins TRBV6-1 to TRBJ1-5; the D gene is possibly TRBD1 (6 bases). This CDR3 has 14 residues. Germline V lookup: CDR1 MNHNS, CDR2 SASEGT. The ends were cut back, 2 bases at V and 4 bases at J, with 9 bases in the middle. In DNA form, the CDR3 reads TGTGCCAGCAGTGAAATGGGGGCAAATCAGCCCCAGCATTTT. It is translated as CASSEMGANQPQHF.

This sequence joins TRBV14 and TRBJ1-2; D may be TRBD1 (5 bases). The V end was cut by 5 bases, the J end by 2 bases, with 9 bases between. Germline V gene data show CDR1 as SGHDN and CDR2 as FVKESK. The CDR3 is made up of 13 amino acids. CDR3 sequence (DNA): TGTGCCAGCAGCACACAGGTGAACTATGGCTACACCTTC. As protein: CASSTQVNYGYTF.